These 11 T cell receptor beta chains share one sample of origin, sequenced in a study of CD8+ T cells in alopecia areata (dated by TCRdb to 2016 to 2019). The meaning of the sample's time point label: baseline before oral tofacitinib. Libraries were built with the immunoSEQ multiplex PCR assay. For TCR sequencing, RNA was extracted from every sample and reverse transcribed into cDNA to serve as template. Drawn from immuneACCESS, this table holds only the in-frame rearrangements with V and J called that TCRdb kept. Clones are partly lost; checked studies trace under half to an unresolved V gene and leave the rest unexplained. This sample has roughly 250,000 clones in its table, and roughly 69% of those were observed once. The top ten clonotypes cover around 1.2% of the sample. The sample in question was CD4+ T cells sorted from blood, obtained at week 0. Source of these receptors: a human donor with alopecia areata.

The CDR3 region is CASSQAGDSGANVLTF. The CDR3 DNA is TGTGCCAGTAGTCAAGCCGGAGACTCTGGGGCCAACGTCCTGACTTTC. This chain connects TRBV19 to TRBJ2-6; D ambiguous. There are 16 residues in the CDR3. In germline, CDR1 is LNHDA, CDR2 SQIVND (reference sequence). Trimming stripped 5 bases from V and 0 bases from J, with 11 bases between.

V and J are TRBV5-1 and TRBJ1-6, with D perhaps TRBD1 (5 bases). V lost 0 bases to trimming and J lost 14 bases, with 12 bases between them. Germline CDR1 is SGHRS and CDR2 is YFSETQ. The CDR3 extends over 13 amino acids. CDR3 sequence: CASSLDGPGALHF. As DNA, the CDR3 is TGCGCCAGCAGCTTGGATGGGCCGGGGGCCCTCCACTTT.

The chain recombines TRBV5-6 with TRBJ2-5; 7 bases match TRBD2. CDR1 is SGHDT, CDR2 YYEEEE, per germline. The CDR3 is 14 residues long. Trimming cost V 4 bases and J 5 bases; bases outside gene matches: 8. CDR3 in DNA: TGTGCCAGCAGCCCAACTAGCGCACGCGAGACCCAGTACTTC. Translating it yields CASSPTSARETQYF.

This clone appeared a single time. The chain is built from TRBV9 and TRBJ2-1; 10 bases line up with TRBD2. Germline V gene lookup returns CDR1 SGDLS and CDR2 YYNGEE. The CDR3 spans 17 residues. V trimming: 0 bases; J trimming: 7 bases; junction bases outside the gene matches: 10. CDR3 residues: CASSVGPSGGQGNEQFF. For the CDR3, the DNA is TGTGCCAGCAGCGTAGGTCCTAGCGGGGGCCAGGGGAATGAGCAGTTCTTC.

The gene calls are TRBV7-9 and TRBJ1-6; no definite D call. V was shortened by 3 bases and J by 7 bases, with 7 bases between the two germline ends. Germline CDR1 SEHNR, CDR2 FQNEAQ (reference sequence). This CDR3 spans 13 amino acids. In nucleotides, the CDR3 is TGTGCCAGCAGCTTGTTCTCGAATTCACCCCTCCACTTT. Translated, it gives CASSLFSNSPLHF.

The chain is built from TRBV9 and TRBJ2-5; 7 bases line up with TRBD2. V was clipped by 3 bases and J by 5 bases; unmatched bases: 4. CDR1 and CDR2 (germline): SGDLS, YYNGEE. There are 13 residues in the CDR3. The CDR3 spells CASSDGLVETQYF. The CDR3 nucleotides are TGTGCCAGCAGCGATGGACTAGTCGAGACCCAGTACTTC. Combining the CDR3 with reference TRBV9 and TRBJ2-5 gives the whole variable domain DSGVTQTPKHLITATGQRVTLRCSPRSGDLSVYWYQQSLDQGLQFLIQYYNGEERAKGNILERFSAQQFPDLHSELNLSSLELGDSALYFCASSDGLVETQYFGPGTRLLVL.

V gene TRBV13 combines with J gene TRBJ1-6, with a possible D match to TRBD1 (5 bases). The germline V and J ends were trimmed by 0 bases and 8 bases, with 14 bases remaining between them. CDR3 length: 16 amino acids. The V gene's germline CDR1 is PRHDT and CDR2 FYEKMQ (reference sequence). The CDR3 loop reads CASSLGGWGSDSPLHF. CDR3 in DNA: TGTGCCAGCAGCTTAGGGGGATGGGGGTCGGATTCACCCCTCCACTTT.

This clone appeared a few times. CDR3 sequence: CASSSGTITEQFF. The CDR3 bases are TGTGCCAGCAGCTCGGGGACTATCACTGAGCAGTTCTTC. The chain uses TRBV11-2 and TRBJ2-1, with 7 bases matching TRBD2. Germline trimming cut 4 bases from V and 9 bases from J; bases unmatched to any gene: 6. CDR1 and CDR2 from the germline V gene are SGHAT and FQNNGV. The CDR3 contains 13 residues.

V usage is TRBV10-3 and J usage is TRBJ2-5; 9 nucleotides agree with TRBD1. Germline CDR1 ENHRY, CDR2 SYGVKD. Trimming removed 8 bases from V and 2 bases from J; junction bases left unmatched: 6. The CDR3 consists of 14 residues. The CDR3 spells CAIGDRARQETQYF. In DNA, the CDR3 is TGTGCCATCGGGGACAGGGCCCGACAAGAGACCCAGTACTTC.

This clone was found a few times. This sequence joins TRBV19 and TRBJ1-1; TRBD1 is a possible D gene (5 bases). Per germline, CDR1 LNHDA and CDR2 SQIVND (reference sequence). Trimming left V 6 bases short and J 4 bases short, with 12 bases between. The CDR3 totals 13 residues. The CDR3 DNA follows: TGTGCCAGTAGGGACGACAGCGGCACTGAAGCTTTCTTT. Its translation: CASRDDSGTEAFF.

This chain uses TRBV6-1 with TRBJ1-5, with D hard to call. The CDR3 length is 15 residues. Trimming removed 3 bases from V and 10 bases from J, with 19 bases in between. The germline gives CDR1 MNHNS, CDR2 SASEGT. The CDR3 nucleotides are TGTGCCAGCAGTGAGGGAGATCGCACGACACGCCCCCAGCATTTT. The encoded protein is CASSEGDRTTRPQHF.